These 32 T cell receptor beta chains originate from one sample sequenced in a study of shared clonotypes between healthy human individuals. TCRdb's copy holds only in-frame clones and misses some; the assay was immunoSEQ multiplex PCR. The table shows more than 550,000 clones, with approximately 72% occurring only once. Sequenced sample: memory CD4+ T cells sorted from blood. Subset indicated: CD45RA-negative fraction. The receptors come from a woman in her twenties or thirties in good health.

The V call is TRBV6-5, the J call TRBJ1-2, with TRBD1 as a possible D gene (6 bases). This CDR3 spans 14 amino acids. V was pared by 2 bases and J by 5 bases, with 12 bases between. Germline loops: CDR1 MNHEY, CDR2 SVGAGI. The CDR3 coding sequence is TGTGCCAGCAGTTACGGGGGCCCTGGGTATGGCTACACCTTC. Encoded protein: CASSYGGPGYGYTF.

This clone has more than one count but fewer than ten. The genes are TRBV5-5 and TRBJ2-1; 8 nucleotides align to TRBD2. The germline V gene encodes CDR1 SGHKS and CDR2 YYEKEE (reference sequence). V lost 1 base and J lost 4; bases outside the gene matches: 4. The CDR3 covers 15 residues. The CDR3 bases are TGTGCCAGCAGCTTGAATAGCGGGACGTACAATGAGCAGTTCTTC. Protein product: CASSLNSGTYNEQFF. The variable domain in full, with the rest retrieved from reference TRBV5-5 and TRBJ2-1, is DAGVTQSPTHLIKTRGQQVTLRCSPISGHKSVSWYQQVLGQGPQFIFQYYEKEERGRGNFPDRFSARQFPNYSSELNVNALLLGDSALYLCASSLNSGTYNEQFFGPGTRLTVL.

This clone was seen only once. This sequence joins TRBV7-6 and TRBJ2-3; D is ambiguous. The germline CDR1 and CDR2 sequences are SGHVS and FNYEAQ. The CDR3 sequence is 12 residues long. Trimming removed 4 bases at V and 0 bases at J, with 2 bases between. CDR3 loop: CASSSSTDTQYF. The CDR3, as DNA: TGTGCCAGCAGCTCAAGCACAGATACGCAGTATTTT.

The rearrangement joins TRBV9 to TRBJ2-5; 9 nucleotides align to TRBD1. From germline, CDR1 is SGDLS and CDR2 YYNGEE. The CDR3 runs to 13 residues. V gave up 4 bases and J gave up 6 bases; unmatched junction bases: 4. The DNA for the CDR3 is TGTGCCAGCAGCTCCGGGACAGGGCAGACCCAGTACTTC. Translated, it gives CASSSGTGQTQYF.

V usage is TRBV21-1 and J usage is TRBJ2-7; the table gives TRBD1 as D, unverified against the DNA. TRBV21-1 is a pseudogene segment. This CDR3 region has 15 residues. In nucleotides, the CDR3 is TGTGCCAGCAGCAACAAAAGACAGAGCTCCTACGAGCAGTACTTC. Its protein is CASSNKRQSSYEQYF.

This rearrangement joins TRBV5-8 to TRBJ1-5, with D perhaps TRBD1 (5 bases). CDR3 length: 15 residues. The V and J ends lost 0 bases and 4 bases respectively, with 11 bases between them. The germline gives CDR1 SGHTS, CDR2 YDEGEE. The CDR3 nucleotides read TGTGCCAGCAGCTTGGAATCCGGGGCAAATCAGCCCCAGCATTTT. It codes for CASSLESGANQPQHF.

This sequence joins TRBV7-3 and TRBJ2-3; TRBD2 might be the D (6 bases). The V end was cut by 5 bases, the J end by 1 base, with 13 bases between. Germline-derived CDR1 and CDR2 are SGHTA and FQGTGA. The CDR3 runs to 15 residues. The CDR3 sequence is CASSLRLGGTDTQYF. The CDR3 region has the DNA TGTGCCAGCAGCCTGAGACTAGGCGGCACAGATACGCAGTATTTT.

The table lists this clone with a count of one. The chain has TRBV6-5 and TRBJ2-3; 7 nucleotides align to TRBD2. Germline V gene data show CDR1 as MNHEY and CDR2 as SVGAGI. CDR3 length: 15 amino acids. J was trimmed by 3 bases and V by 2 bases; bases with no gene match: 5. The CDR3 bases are TGTGCCAGCAGTTACGCGGGAGTCACAACAGATACGCAGTATTTT. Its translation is CASSYAGVTTDTQYF.

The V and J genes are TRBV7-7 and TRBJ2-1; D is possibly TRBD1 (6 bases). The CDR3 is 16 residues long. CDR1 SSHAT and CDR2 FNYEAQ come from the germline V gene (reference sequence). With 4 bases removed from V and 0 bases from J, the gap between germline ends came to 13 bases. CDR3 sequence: CASSSTTGSSYNEQFF. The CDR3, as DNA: TGTGCCAGCAGCTCTACCACAGGGAGCTCCTACAATGAGCAGTTCTTC.

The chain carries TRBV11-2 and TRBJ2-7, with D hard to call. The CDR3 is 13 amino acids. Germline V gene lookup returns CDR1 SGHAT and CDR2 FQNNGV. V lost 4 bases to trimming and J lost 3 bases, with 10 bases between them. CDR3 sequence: CASSYQDGYEQYF. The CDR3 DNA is TGTGCCAGCAGCTACCAGGATGGCTACGAGCAGTACTTC.

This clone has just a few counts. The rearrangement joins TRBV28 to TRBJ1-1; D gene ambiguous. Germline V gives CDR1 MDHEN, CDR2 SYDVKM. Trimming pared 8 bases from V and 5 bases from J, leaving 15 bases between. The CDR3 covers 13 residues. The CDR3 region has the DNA TGTGCCAGCCGATGGGAGGGCGGAACTGAAGCTTTCTTT. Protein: CASRWEGGTEAFF.

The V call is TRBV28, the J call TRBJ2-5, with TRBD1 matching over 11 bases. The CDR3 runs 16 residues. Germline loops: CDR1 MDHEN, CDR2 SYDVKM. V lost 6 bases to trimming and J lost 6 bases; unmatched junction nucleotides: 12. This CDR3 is CASRASGQGASKTQYF. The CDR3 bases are TGTGCCAGCAGGGCCTCTGGACAGGGGGCGTCGAAGACCCAGTACTTC.

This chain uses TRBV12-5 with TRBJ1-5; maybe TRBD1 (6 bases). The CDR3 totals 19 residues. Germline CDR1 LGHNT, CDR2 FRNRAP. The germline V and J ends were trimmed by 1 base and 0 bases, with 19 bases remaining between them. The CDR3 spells CASGLASNQGRYSNQPQHF. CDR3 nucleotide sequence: TGTGCTAGTGGTTTGGCCTCAAACCAGGGGAGATATAGCAATCAGCCCCAGCATTTT.

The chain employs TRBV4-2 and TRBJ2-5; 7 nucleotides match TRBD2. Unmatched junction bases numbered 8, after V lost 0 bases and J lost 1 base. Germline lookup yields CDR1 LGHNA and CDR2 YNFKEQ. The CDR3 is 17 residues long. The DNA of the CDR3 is TGTGCCAGCAGCCAAGAAACCCTAGCGGACTTCCAAGAGACCCAGTACTTC. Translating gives CASSQETLADFQETQYF.

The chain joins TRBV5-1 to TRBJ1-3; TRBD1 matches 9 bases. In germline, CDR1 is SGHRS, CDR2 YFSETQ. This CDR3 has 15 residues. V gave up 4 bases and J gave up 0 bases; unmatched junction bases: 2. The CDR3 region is CASSGQGNSGNTIYF. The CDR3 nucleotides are TGCGCCAGCAGCGGACAGGGGAACTCTGGAAACACCATATATTTT.

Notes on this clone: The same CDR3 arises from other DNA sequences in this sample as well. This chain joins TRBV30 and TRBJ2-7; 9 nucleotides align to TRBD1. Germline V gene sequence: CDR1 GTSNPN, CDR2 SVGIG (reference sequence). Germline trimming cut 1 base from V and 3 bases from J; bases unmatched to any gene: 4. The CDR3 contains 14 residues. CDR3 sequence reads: CAWSAGTGLYEQYF. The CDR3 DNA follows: TGTGCCTGGAGTGCTGGGACAGGGCTCTACGAGCAGTACTTC.

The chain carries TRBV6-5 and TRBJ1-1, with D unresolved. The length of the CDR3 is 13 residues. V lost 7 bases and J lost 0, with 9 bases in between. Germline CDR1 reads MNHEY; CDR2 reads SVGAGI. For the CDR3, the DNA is TGTGCCAGCACCCACAGAATGAACACTGAAGCTTTCTTT. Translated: CASTHRMNTEAFF.

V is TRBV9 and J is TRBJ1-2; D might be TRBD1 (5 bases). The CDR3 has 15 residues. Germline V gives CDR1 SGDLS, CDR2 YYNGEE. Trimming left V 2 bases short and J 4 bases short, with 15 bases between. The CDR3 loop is CASSVQGVPVYGYTF. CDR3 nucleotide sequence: TGTGCCAGCAGCGTCCAAGGGGTTCCCGTCTATGGCTACACCTTC.

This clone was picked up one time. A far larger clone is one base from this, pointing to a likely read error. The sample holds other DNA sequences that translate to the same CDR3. CDR3 in amino acids: CASSAQGDTEAFF. CDR3 DNA: TGTGCCAGCAGCGCCCAGGGGGACACTGAAGCTTTCTTT. V gene TRBV7-8 combines with J gene TRBJ1-1; 7 nucleotides align to TRBD1. With 5 bases clipped from V and 3 bases from J, the junction kept 3 bases outside the gene matches. The germline V gene encodes CDR1 SGHVS and CDR2 FQNEAQ. This CDR3 region has 13 residues.

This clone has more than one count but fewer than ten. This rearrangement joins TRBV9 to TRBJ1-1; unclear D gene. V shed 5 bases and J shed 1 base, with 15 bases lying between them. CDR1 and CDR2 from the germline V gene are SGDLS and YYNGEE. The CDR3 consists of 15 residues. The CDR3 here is CASSVSGRSNTEAFF. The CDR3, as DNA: TGTGCCAGCAGTGTTTCCGGACGGTCGAACACTGAAGCTTTCTTT.

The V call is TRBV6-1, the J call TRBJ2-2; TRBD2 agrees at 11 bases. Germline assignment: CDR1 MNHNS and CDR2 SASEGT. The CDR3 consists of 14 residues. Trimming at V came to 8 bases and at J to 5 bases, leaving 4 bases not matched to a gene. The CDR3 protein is CASGSGRGTGELFF. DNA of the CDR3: TGTGCCAGCGGTAGCGGGAGGGGAACCGGGGAGCTGTTTTTT.

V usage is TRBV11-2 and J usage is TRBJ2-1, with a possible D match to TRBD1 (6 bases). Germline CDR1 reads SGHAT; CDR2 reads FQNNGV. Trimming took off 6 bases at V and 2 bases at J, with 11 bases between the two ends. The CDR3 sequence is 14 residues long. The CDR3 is CASSTRGAYNEQFF. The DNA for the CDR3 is TGTGCCAGCAGTACCAGGGGCGCCTACAATGAGCAGTTCTTC.

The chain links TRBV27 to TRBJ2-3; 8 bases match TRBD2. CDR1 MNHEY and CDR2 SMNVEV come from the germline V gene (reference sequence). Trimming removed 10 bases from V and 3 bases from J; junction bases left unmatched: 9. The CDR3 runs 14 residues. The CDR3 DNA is TGTGCCACCCTCGACAGCGGGAGAACAGATACGCAGTATTTT. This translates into CATLDSGRTDTQYF.

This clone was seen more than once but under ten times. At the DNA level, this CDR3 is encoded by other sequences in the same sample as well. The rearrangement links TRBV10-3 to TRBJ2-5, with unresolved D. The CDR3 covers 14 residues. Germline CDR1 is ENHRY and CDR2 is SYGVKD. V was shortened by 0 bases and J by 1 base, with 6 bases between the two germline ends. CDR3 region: CAISESTGQETQYF. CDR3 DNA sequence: TGTGCCATCAGTGAGTCCACGGGCCAAGAGACCCAGTACTTC.

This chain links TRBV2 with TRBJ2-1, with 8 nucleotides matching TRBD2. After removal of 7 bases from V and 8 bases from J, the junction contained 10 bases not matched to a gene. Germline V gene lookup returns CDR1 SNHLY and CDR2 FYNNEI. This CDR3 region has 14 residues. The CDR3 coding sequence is TGTGCCAGCACGGGCGTGGGACTAGACGATGAGCAGTTCTTC. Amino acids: CASTGVGLDDEQFF.

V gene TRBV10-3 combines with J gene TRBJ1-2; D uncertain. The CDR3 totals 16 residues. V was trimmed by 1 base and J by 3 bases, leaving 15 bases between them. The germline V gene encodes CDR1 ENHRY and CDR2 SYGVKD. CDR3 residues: CAISEFDLTTYYGYTF. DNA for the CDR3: TGTGCCATCAGTGAGTTTGACCTAACCACTTACTATGGCTACACCTTC.

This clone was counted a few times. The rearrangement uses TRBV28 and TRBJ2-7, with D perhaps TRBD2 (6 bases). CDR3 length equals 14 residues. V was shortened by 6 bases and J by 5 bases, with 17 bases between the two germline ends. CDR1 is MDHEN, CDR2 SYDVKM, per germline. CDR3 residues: CASSPVGGQNEQYF. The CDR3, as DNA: TGTGCCAGCAGCCCCGTGGGAGGTCAAAACGAGCAGTACTTC.

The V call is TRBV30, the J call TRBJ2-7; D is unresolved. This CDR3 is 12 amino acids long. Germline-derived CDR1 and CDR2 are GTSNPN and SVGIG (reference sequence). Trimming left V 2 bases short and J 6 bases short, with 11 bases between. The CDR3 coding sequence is TGTGCCTGGAGTTTTTTCAGTGGCGAGCAGTACTTC. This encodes CAWSFFSGEQYF.

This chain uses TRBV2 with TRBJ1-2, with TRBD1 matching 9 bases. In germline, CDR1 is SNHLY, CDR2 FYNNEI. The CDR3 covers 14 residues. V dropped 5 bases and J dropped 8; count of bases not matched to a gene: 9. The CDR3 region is CASSFPGQGSGYTF. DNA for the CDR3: TGTGCCAGCAGTTTCCCGGGACAGGGTTCCGGCTACACCTTC.

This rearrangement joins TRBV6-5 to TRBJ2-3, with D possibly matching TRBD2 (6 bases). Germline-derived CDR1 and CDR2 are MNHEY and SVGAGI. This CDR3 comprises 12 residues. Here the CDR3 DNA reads TGTGCTGGCGGGGCTAGCACAGATACGCAGTATTTT. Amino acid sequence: CAGGASTDTQYF.

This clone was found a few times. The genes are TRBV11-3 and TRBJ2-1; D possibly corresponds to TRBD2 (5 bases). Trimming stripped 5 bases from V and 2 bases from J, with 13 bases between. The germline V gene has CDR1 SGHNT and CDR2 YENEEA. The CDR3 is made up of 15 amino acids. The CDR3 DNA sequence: TGTGCCAGCAGCAAAGAGGGTGGCGCCTACAATGAGCAGTTCTTC. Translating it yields CASSKEGGAYNEQFF.

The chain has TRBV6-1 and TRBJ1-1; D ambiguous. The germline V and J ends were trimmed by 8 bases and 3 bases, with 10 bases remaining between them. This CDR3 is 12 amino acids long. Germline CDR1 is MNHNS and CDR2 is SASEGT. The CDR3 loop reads CASGSRHTEAFF. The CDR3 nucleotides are TGTGCCAGCGGGAGTAGGCACACTGAAGCTTTCTTT.